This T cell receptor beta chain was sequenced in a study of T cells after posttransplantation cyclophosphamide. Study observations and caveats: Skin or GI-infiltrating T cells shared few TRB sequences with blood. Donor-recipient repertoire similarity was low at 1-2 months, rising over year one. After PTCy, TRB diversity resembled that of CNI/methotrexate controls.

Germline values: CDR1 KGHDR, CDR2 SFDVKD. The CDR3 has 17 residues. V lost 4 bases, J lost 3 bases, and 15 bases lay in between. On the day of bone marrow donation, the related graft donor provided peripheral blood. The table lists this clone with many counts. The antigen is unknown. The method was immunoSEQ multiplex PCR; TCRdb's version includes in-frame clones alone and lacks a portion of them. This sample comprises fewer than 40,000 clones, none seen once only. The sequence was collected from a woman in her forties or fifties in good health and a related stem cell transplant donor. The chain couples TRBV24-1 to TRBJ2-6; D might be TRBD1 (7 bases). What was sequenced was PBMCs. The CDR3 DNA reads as TGTGCCACCAGTGACCTAGGGGGCGGGGATGGGGCCAACGTCCTGACTTTC. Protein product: CATSDLGGGDGANVLTF.